The clone carrying this T cell receptor beta chain was seen more than once but under ten times. No antigen is known for it. CDR1 and CDR2 from the germline V gene are SGDLS and YYNGEE. J was trimmed by 10 bases and V by 0 bases; bases with no gene match: 6. The CDR3 consists of 14 residues. These data belong to a study of cytomegalovirus exposure and HLA in healthy donors. Amplification used 60 Vbeta primers and 13 Jbeta primers. Repertoires were generated with immunoSEQ multiplex PCR, while TCRdb's copy carries only in-frame clones and drops some. The sample has tens of thousands of clones, 81% seen once. Findings and caveats of the study: According to reports, the classifier identified cytomegalovirus status with high specificity and sensitivity. In vitro, a few CMV-associated chains proved specific for CMV antigens.

The chain joins TRBV9 to TRBJ2-1, with 8 bases matching TRBD2. The sequence was collected from a human donor in good health. Sequencing used PBMCs. CDR3 DNA sequence: TGTGCCAGCAGCGTAGGAGCGGGGGAGGGCGAGCAGTTCTTC. This codes for CASSVGAGEGEQFF.